The 31 T cell receptor beta chains reported below all come from one sample, sequenced in a study of T cell responses to AZD1222 COVID-19 vaccine. Generated by immunoSEQ multiplex PCR, the TCRdb table keeps only in-frame clones and is missing some. In the table there are about 97,000 clones, more than 85% of which are singletons. The input for sequencing was peripheral blood, taken on day 0 of AZD1222 vaccination. These receptors came from an adult in good health.

This chain uses TRBV19 with TRBJ1-5, with 9 bases lining up with TRBD1. Germline assignment: CDR1 LNHDA and CDR2 SQIVND (reference sequence). This CDR3 has 15 residues. V lost 3 bases and J lost 6; bases outside the gene matches: 6. This chain's CDR3 is CASSIQGQGGQPQHF. The CDR3, as DNA: TGTGCCAGTAGTATCCAGGGACAGGGAGGTCAGCCCCAGCATTTT. Filled out from reference TRBV19 and TRBJ1-5, the complete variable domain reads DGGITQSPKYLFRKEGQNVTLSCEQNLNHDAMYWYRQDPGQGLRLIYYSQIVNDFQKGDIAEGYSVSREKKESFPLTVTSAQKNPTAFYLCASSIQGQGGQPQHFGDGTRLSIL.

The CDR3 sequence is CASSIAGRSYEQYF. The CDR3 nucleotides are TGTGCCAGCAGTATAGCGGGACGCTCCTACGAGCAGTACTTC. The chain joins TRBV6-5 to TRBJ2-7; 8 nucleotides align to TRBD2. This CDR3 has 14 residues. The germline V gene encodes CDR1 MNHEY and CDR2 SVGAGI. V dropped 5 bases and J dropped 0; count of bases not matched to a gene: 3.

This sequence joins TRBV7-9 and TRBJ1-2; D is undetermined. Trimming removed 2 bases from V and 7 bases from J, with 14 bases in between. This CDR3 has 14 residues. CDR1 is SEHNR, CDR2 FQNEAQ, per germline (reference sequence). The CDR3 nucleotides read TGTGCCAGCAGCTTAATGGTCTCAGGAATTGGCTACACCTTC. Translation: CASSLMVSGIGYTF.

The V gene is TRBV12-3 or TRBV12-4, the J gene TRBJ1-2; no definite D call. The CDR3 runs 11 residues. The germline V and J ends were trimmed by 6 bases and 4 bases, with 6 bases remaining between them. The CDR3 sequence: CASSRSYGYTF. The CDR3, as DNA: TGTGCCAGCAGCCGAAGCTATGGCTACACCTTC.

This clone appeared once. The rearrangement uses TRBV18 and TRBJ2-7; 9 nucleotides line up with TRBD1. The CDR3 is 15 residues long. Germline CDR1 KGHSH, CDR2 LQKENI. The V segment lost 1 base and the J segment 0 bases; nucleotides outside the gene matches: 1. The CDR3 coding sequence is TGTGCCAGCTCACCACAGGGACAGGGCTCCTACGAGCAGTACTTC. Amino acids: CASSPQGQGSYEQYF.

In nucleotides, the CDR3 is TGTGCCAGCAGCTCTACACTGGTAACAGATACGCAGTATTTT. Its translation: CASSSTLVTDTQYF. This chain joins TRBV7-2 and TRBJ2-3; D unclear. Between the trimmed V and J ends, which lost 4 bases and 3 bases, there was a span of 11 bases. Germline CDR1 and CDR2: SGHTA and FQGNSA. The CDR3 length is 14 residues. Together with reference TRBV7-2 and TRBJ2-3, the CDR3 gives the full variable domain: GAGVSQSPSNKVTEKGKDVELRCDPISGHTALYWYRQSLGQGLEFLIYFQGNSAPDKSGLPSDRFSAERTGGSVSTLTIQRTQQEDSAVYLCASSSTLVTDTQYFGPGTRLTVL.

The V and J genes are TRBV30 and TRBJ2-5, with TRBD2 identical over 8 bases. This CDR3 is 15 amino acids long. CDR1 GTSNPN and CDR2 SVGIG come from the germline V gene (reference sequence). V trimming: 2 bases; J trimming: 4 bases; junction bases outside the gene matches: 9. The chain's CDR3 is CAWSSGASGLETQYF. The CDR3, as DNA: TGTGCCTGGAGTTCAGGGGCTAGCGGGCTAGAGACCCAGTACTTC.

The genes are TRBV12-3 or TRBV12-4 and TRBJ1-2; 7 nucleotides align to TRBD1. CDR3 length: 13 residues. V gave up 5 bases and J gave up 4 bases; unmatched junction bases: 4. The CDR3 reads CASSPGTAYGYTF. Here the CDR3 DNA reads TGTGCCAGCAGTCCCGGGACAGCCTATGGCTACACCTTC.

J is TRBJ1-5 and V is TRBV6-1, with D unresolved. Trimming took off 8 bases at V and 2 bases at J, with 16 bases between the two ends. Germline V gene data show CDR1 as MNHNS and CDR2 as SASEGT. The CDR3 loop spans 15 amino acids. The CDR3 reads CASRTVRGGNQPQHF. CDR3 nucleotides: TGTGCCAGCCGTACTGTCCGGGGTGGCAATCAGCCCCAGCATTTT.

The CDR3 region is CASSLVPDSGAFF. The CDR3 DNA is TGTGCCAGCAGCTTAGTCCCGGACAGCGGAGCTTTCTTT. This chain connects TRBV11-3 to TRBJ1-1; TRBD1 might be the D (6 bases). V was clipped by 1 base and J by 10 bases, with 13 bases between them. Germline V gene data show CDR1 as SGHNT and CDR2 as YENEEA. The CDR3 covers 13 residues.

The V call is TRBV14, the J call TRBJ1-1, with TRBD1 matching 7 bases. From germline, CDR1 is SGHDN and CDR2 FVKESK. CDR3 length equals 15 residues. The J segment lost 0 bases and the V segment lost 3 bases, leaving 4 bases of the junction unmatched. CDR3 protein: CASSQRQGVNTEAFF. CDR3 in DNA: TGTGCCAGCAGCCAGAGACAGGGAGTGAACACTGAAGCTTTCTTT.

This clone appeared once. The chain employs TRBV5-1 and TRBJ2-7; no firm D call. This CDR3 has 12 residues. V shed 4 bases and J shed 0 bases, with 5 bases lying between them. Germline assignment: CDR1 SGHRS and CDR2 YFSETQ. In nucleotides, the CDR3 is TGCGCCAGCAGCGGCGGCTCCTACGAGCAGTACTTC. It encodes CASSGGSYEQYF.

The chain recombines TRBV24-1 with TRBJ1-5, with D maybe TRBD1 (6 bases). The CDR3 is 20 residues long. CDR1 is KGHDR, CDR2 SFDVKD, per germline. With 5 bases removed from V and 0 bases from J, the gap between germline ends came to 25 bases. The CDR3 loop reads CATSGWTETKNHYSNQPQHF. CDR3 DNA sequence: TGTGCCACCAGTGGCTGGACAGAAACCAAGAACCACTATAGCAATCAGCCCCAGCATTTT.

V usage is TRBV28 and J usage is TRBJ1-1; D perhaps matches TRBD1 (5 bases). The V and J ends lost 2 bases and 10 bases respectively, with 11 bases between them. The CDR3 is made up of 12 amino acids. Germline CDR1 is MDHEN and CDR2 is SYDVKM. CDR3 nucleotides: TGTGCCAGCAGTTTAAGGTCCGGGGGAGCTTTCTTT. It codes for CASSLRSGGAFF.

The V call is TRBV9, the J call TRBJ2-7; D remains ambiguous. The V end lost 0 bases, the J end lost 3 bases, and 7 bases lay between the germline ends. Germline CDR1 is SGDLS and CDR2 is YYNGEE. The CDR3 is made up of 13 amino acids. This chain's CDR3 is CASSVAWGYEQYF. Written as DNA, the CDR3 is TGTGCCAGCAGCGTAGCTTGGGGCTACGAGCAGTACTTC.

This clone appeared a single time. The gene calls are TRBV5-1 and TRBJ1-2; D perhaps matches TRBD1 (5 bases). Germline values: CDR1 SGHRS, CDR2 YFSETQ. Trimming pared 0 bases from V and 8 bases from J, leaving 11 bases between. The CDR3 sequence is 13 residues long. The CDR3 protein is CASSLVPQGGYTF. The CDR3 bases are TGCGCCAGCAGCTTGGTCCCCCAGGGAGGCTACACCTTC.

The CDR3, as DNA: TGTGCCAGCTCACCACCGCCCCCGGCGGGCTATGGCTACACCTTC. Translating gives CASSPPPPAGYGYTF. This sequence joins TRBV18 and TRBJ1-2; no reliable D call. CDR3 size: 15 residues. Germline V lookup: CDR1 KGHSH, CDR2 LQKENI. V shed 0 bases and J shed 4 bases, with 12 bases lying between them.

V gene TRBV19 combines with J gene TRBJ1-2; D not resolved. The CDR3 is 12 amino acids. V gave up 5 bases and J gave up 5 bases, with 9 bases separating them. Germline V CDR1 and CDR2: LNHDA, SQIVND (reference sequence). CDR3 protein: CASSLAGYGYTF. The CDR3 coding sequence is TGTGCCAGTAGTCTTGCGGGTTATGGCTACACCTTC.

V gene TRBV9 combines with J gene TRBJ1-2; possible D gene TRBD1, 5 bases. The CDR3 length is 12 residues. Germline CDR1 is SGDLS and CDR2 is YYNGEE. V lost 3 bases, J lost 2 bases, and 5 bases lay in between. CDR3 sequence (DNA): TGTGCCAGCAGCGAGGGGAACTATGGCTACACCTTC. Its translation: CASSEGNYGYTF.

Comments on this clone: Additional DNA sequences in this sample encode the identical CDR3. The genes are TRBV7-2 and TRBJ1-5; a possible D gene is TRBD1 (6 bases). This CDR3 comprises 15 residues. Germline CDR1 SGHTA, CDR2 FQGNSA. V lost 5 bases and J lost 2, with 13 bases in between. As DNA, the CDR3 is TGTGCCAGCAGCCTTCAGGGGCTTGGCAATCAGCCCCAGCATTTT. Translation: CASSLQGLGNQPQHF.

The chain carries TRBV4-2 and TRBJ2-1; 12 bases line up with TRBD2. The germline gives CDR1 LGHNA, CDR2 YNFKEQ. The V and J ends lost 3 bases and 4 bases, in that order; junction bases with no gene match: 7. The CDR3 runs 17 residues. The CDR3: CASSQSTSGGPYNEQFF. CDR3 DNA: TGTGCCAGCAGCCAGTCCACTAGCGGGGGGCCGTACAATGAGCAGTTCTTC.

The genes are TRBV21-1 and TRBJ2-2. TRBV21-1 is designated a pseudogene. The CDR3 spans 18 residues. The CDR3 DNA is TGTGCCAGCAGCAAAGCCATGGGGTCCGGGAAGGGGTCCGGGGAGCTGTTTTTT. Translating it yields CASSKAMGSGKGSGELFF.

The rearrangement joins TRBV7-2 to TRBJ1-5; the match to TRBD1 covers 7 bases. Germline V gene data show CDR1 as SGHTA and CDR2 as FQGNSA. CDR3 length: 14 residues. After removal of 3 bases from V and 7 bases from J, the junction contained 6 bases not matched to a gene. This CDR3 is CASSLLQGGQPQHF. CDR3 coding DNA: TGTGCCAGCAGCTTGTTGCAGGGGGGACAGCCCCAGCATTTT.

The rearrangement uses TRBV5-1 and TRBJ2-7; D tentatively fits TRBD1 or TRBD2 (5 bases each). Trimming cost V 4 bases and J 6 bases, with 17 bases left between them. The CDR3 contains 14 residues. Per germline, CDR1 SGHRS and CDR2 YFSETQ. CDR3 DNA sequence: TGCGCCAGCAGCGCCGGGACGCCCCGGGGCGAGCAGTACTTC. Amino acid sequence: CASSAGTPRGEQYF.

The rearrangement uses TRBV24-1 and TRBJ2-7; 9 bases are shared with TRBD1. Germline values: CDR1 KGHDR, CDR2 SFDVKD. The CDR3 spans 16 residues. The V segment lost 4 bases and the J segment 4 bases; nucleotides outside the gene matches: 10. CDR3 amino acids: CATSDSRQGGGYEQYF. CDR3 nucleotide sequence: TGTGCCACCAGTGACTCCCGACAGGGGGGGGGATACGAGCAGTACTTC.

With regard to this clone: Other DNA sequences of this sample code for an identical CDR3. This chain links TRBV12-3 or TRBV12-4 with TRBJ1-2, with D possibly being TRBD1 (5 bases). Trimming pared 1 base from V and 2 bases from J, leaving 5 bases between. This CDR3 has 13 amino acids. DNA of the CDR3: TGTGCCAGCAGTTTAGGACAGAACTATGGCTACACCTTC. Translation: CASSLGQNYGYTF.

The rearrangement links TRBV2 to TRBJ2-1, with D maybe TRBD1 (5 bases). Germline V CDR1 and CDR2: SNHLY, FYNNEI. The ends were cut back, 5 bases at V and 7 bases at J, with 18 bases in the middle. The CDR3 length is 15 residues. As DNA, the CDR3 is TGTGCCAGCAGTAGAGTCGGCGGTGGGGCTAATGAGCAGTTCTTC. It yields the protein CASSRVGGGANEQFF.

The chain employs TRBV5-1 and TRBJ2-4; no clear D gene. Looked up from germline, CDR1 is SGHRS and CDR2 is YFSETQ. The CDR3 contains 14 residues. V was shortened by 3 bases and J by 6 bases, with 13 bases between the two germline ends. CDR3 sequence: CASSSGHEGNIQYF. The CDR3 DNA follows: TGCGCCAGCAGCTCGGGCCACGAAGGAAACATTCAGTACTTC.

The gene calls are TRBV4-3 and TRBJ1-5; no clear D gene. The germline gives CDR1 LGHNA, CDR2 YSLEER. This CDR3 is 13 amino acids long. Trimming took 0 bases from V and 5 from J, leaving 5 bases between them. The CDR3 spells CASSQEGYQPQHF. CDR3 nucleotides: TGCGCCAGCAGCCAAGAAGGGTATCAGCCCCAGCATTTT.

The chain employs TRBV9 and TRBJ2-7; 9 bases fit TRBD2. After removal of 3 bases from V and 9 bases from J, the junction contained 7 bases not matched to a gene. From germline, CDR1 is SGDLS and CDR2 YYNGEE. The CDR3 is 13 residues long. CDR3 amino acids: CASSDGTSTLQYF. For the CDR3, the DNA is TGTGCCAGCAGCGACGGGACTAGCACGCTGCAGTACTTC.

The CDR3 DNA is TGCGCCAGCAGCTTACAGGGAGTGAGCACCGGGGAGCTGTTTTTT. This encodes CASSLQGVSTGELFF. This chain joins TRBV5-1 and TRBJ2-2, with D perhaps matching TRBD1 (6 bases). This CDR3 has 15 residues. The germline V gene has CDR1 SGHRS and CDR2 YFSETQ. The ends were cut back, 2 bases at V and 4 bases at J, with 12 bases in the middle.